This T cell receptor beta chain was captured by sequencing in a study of tumor and adjacent non-tumor tissue in lung cancer. With 4 bases clipped from V and 5 bases from J, the junction kept 7 bases outside the gene matches. The CDR3 is made up of 14 amino acids. Germline CDR1 reads SQVTM; CDR2 reads ANQGSEA. RNA was extracted from bulk tissue without any cell sorting. This clonotype was seen at least ten times. TCRbeta libraries were built with three rounds of nested PCR, modified from ARM-PCR. TCRdb reprocessed the multiplex PCR reads via MiXCR and lists one record per CDR3 protein. In the table there are some 77,000 distinct CDR3 sequences, roughly 70% of which are singletons.

The sample comprised lung tumor tissue. The chain employs TRBV29-1 and TRBJ1-5, with TRBD1 matching over 8 bases. The receptor comes from a woman in her 70s with non-small cell lung cancer. Here the CDR3 reads CSVAPGQGDQPQHF. The CDR3 DNA reads as TGCAGCGTTGCCCCCGGACAGGGCGATCAGCCCCAGCATTTT.